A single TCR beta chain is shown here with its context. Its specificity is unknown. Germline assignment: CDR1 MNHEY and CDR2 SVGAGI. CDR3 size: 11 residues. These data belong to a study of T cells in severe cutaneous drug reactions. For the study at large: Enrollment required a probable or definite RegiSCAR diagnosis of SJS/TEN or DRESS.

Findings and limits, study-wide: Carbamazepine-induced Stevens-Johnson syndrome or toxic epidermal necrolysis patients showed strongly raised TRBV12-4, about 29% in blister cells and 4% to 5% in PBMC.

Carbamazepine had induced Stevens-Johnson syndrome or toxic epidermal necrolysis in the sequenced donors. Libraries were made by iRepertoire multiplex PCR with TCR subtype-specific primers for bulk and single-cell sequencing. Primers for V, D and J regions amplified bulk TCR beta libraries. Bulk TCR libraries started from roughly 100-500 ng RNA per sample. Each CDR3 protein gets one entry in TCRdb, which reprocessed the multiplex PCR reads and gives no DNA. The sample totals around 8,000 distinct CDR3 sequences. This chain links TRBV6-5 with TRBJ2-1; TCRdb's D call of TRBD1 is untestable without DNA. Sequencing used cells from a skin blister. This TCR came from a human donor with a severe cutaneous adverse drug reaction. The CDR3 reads CASRQGYKQFF.